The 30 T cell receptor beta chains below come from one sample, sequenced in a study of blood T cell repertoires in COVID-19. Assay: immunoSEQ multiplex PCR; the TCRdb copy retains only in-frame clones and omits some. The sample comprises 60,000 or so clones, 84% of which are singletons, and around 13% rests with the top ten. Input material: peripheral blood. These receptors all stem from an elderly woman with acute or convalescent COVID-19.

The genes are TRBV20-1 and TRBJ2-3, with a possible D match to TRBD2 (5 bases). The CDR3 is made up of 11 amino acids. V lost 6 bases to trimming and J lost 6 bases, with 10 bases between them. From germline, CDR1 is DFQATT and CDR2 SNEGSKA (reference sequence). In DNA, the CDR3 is TGCAGTGCGGCCCGCGGGGATACGCAGTATTTT. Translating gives CSAARGDTQYF.

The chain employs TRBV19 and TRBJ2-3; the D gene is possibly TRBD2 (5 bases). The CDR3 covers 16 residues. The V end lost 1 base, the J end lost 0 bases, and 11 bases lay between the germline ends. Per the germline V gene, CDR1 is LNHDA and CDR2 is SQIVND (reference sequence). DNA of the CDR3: TGTGCCAGTAGTATAGCCCTAGCTAGGAGCACAGATACGCAGTATTTT. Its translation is CASSIALARSTDTQYF. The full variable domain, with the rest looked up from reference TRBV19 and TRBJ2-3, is DGGITQSPKYLFRKEGQNVTLSCEQNLNHDAMYWYRQDPGQGLRLIYYSQIVNDFQKGDIAEGYSVSREKKESFPLTVTSAQKNPTAFYLCASSIALARSTDTQYFGPGTRLTVL.

The CDR3 DNA reads TGTGCCAGCTCACCGACAGGTCCCCCCCACACTGAAGCTTTCTTT. It yields the protein CASSPTGPPHTEAFF. The genes are TRBV18 and TRBJ1-1; D is possibly TRBD1 (6 bases). The CDR3 has 15 amino acids. V was clipped by 3 bases and J by 3 bases, with 14 bases between them. CDR1 and CDR2 from the germline V gene are KGHSH and LQKENI. The full variable domain, its missing parts supplied by reference TRBV18 and TRBJ1-1, is NAGVMQNPRHLVRRRGQEARLRCSPMKGHSHVYWYRQLPEEGLKFMVYLQKENIIDESGMPKERFSAEFPKEGPSILRIQQVVRGDSAAYFCASSPTGPPHTEAFFGQGTRLTVV.

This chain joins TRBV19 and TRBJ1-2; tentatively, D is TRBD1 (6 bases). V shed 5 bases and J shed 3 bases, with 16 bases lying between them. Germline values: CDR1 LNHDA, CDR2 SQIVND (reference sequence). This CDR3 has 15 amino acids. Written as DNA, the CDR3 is TGTGCCAGTAGTGTACCACGCGGGGGCGACTATGGCTACACCTTC. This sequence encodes CASSVPRGGDYGYTF.

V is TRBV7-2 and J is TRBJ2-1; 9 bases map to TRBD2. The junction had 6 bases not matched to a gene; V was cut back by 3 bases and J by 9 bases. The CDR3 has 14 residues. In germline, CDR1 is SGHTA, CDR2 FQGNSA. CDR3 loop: CASSFSSGVREQFF. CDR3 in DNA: TGTGCCAGCAGCTTCTCTAGCGGGGTGCGTGAGCAGTTCTTC.

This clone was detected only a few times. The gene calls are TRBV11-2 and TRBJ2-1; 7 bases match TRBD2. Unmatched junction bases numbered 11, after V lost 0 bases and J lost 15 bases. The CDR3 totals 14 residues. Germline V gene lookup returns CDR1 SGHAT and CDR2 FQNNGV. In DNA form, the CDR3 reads TGTGCCAGCAGCTTAGATTTGACTAGCCCGGCACCGTTCTTC. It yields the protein CASSLDLTSPAPFF.

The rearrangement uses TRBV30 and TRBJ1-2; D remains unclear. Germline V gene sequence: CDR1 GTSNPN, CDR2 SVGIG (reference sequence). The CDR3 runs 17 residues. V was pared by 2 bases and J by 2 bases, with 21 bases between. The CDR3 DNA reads TGTGCCTGGAGTAAGGAGGGCGGCACTAAATTAAACTATGGCTACACCTTC. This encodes CAWSKEGGTKLNYGYTF.

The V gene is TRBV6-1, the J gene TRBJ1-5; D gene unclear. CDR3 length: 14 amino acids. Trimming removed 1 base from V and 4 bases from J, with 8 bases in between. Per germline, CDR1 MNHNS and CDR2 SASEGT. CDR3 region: CASSEVAVNQPQHF. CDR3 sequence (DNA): TGTGCCAGCAGTGAAGTGGCGGTGAATCAGCCCCAGCATTTT.

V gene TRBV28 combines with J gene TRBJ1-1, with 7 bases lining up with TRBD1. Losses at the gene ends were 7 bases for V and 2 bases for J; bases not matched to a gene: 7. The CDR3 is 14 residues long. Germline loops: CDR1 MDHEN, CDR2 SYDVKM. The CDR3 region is CASTTGTVNTEAFF. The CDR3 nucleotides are TGTGCCAGCACCACCGGGACAGTAAACACTGAAGCTTTCTTT. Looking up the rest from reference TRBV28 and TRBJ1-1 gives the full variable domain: DVKVTQSSRYLVKRTGEKVFLECVQDMDHENMFWYRQDPGLGLRLIYFSYDVKMKEKGDIPEGYSVSREKKERFSLILESASTNQTSMYLCASTTGTVNTEAFFGQGTRLTVV.

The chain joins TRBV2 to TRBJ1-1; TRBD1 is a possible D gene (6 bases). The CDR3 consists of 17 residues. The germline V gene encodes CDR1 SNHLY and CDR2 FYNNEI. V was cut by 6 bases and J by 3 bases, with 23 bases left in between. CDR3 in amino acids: CASSLGGAYNVDTEAFF. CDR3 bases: TGTGCCAGCAGCCTAGGGGGGGCATATAACGTGGACACTGAAGCTTTCTTT.

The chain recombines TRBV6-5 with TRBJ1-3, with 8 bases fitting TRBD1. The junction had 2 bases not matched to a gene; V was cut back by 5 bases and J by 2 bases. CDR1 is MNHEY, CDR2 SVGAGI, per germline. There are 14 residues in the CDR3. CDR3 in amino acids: CASSPTGAGNTIYF. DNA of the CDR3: TGTGCCAGCAGTCCGACAGGGGCTGGAAACACCATATATTTT.

In DNA, the CDR3 is TGTGCCAGCAGCTTAGGAGGCCTCGGGGAGACCCAGTACTTC. As protein: CASSLGGLGETQYF. The rearrangement uses TRBV7-9 and TRBJ2-5; D ambiguous. V lost 1 base and J 5 bases, leaving 11 bases between the germline ends. The CDR3 contains 14 residues. Germline-derived CDR1 and CDR2 are SEHNR and FQNEAQ (reference sequence).

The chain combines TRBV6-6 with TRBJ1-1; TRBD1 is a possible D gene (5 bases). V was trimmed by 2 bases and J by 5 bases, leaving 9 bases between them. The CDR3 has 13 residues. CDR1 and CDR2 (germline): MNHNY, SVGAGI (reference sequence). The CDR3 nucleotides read TGTGCCAGCAGTTACCCCAGGGTTACTGAAGCTTTCTTT. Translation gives CASSYPRVTEAFF.

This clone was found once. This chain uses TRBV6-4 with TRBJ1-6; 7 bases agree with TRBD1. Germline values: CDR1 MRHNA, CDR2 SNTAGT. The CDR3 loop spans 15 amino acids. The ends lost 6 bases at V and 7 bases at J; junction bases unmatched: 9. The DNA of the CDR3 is TGTGCCAGCAGGGCAGGGACAGAGCGAAATTCACCCCTCCACTTT. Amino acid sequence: CASRAGTERNSPLHF.

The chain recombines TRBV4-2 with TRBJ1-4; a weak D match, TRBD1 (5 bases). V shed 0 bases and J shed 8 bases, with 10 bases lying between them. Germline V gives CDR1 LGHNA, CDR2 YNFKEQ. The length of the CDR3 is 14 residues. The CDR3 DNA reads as TGTGCCAGCAGCCAAGACAGGGTGGGCGAAAAACTGTTTTTT. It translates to CASSQDRVGEKLFF.

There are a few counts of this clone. The DNA of the CDR3 is TGTGCCAGCAGCGGTACAGCTAATGAAAAACTGTTTTTT. Residues: CASSGTANEKLFF. The rearrangement joins TRBV3-1 (or the pseudogene TRBV3-2) to TRBJ1-4, with D uncertain. In germline, CDR1 is LGHDT, CDR2 YNNKEL (reference sequence). The CDR3 runs to 13 residues. The ends were cut back, 5 bases at V and 3 bases at J, with 7 bases in the middle.

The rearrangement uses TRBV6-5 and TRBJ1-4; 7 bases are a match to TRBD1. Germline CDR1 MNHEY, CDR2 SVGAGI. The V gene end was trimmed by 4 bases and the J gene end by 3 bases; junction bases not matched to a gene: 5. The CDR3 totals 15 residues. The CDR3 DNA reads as TGTGCCAGCAGTTCCGGGACAGTGGCTAATGAAAAACTGTTTTTT. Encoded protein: CASSSGTVANEKLFF.

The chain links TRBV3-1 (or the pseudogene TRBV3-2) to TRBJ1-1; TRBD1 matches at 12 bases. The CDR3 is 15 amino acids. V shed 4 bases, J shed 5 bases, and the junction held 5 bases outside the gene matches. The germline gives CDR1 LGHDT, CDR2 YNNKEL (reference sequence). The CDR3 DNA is TGTGCCAGCAGCCCCCGGGACAGGGGGCGAACTGAAGCTTTCTTT. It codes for CASSPRDRGRTEAFF.

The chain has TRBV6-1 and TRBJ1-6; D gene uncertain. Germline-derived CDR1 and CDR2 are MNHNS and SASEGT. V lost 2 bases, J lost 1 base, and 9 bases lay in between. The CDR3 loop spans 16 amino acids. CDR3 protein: CASSESRGSYNSPLHF. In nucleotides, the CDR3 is TGTGCCAGCAGTGAATCCCGGGGATCCTATAATTCACCCCTCCACTTT.

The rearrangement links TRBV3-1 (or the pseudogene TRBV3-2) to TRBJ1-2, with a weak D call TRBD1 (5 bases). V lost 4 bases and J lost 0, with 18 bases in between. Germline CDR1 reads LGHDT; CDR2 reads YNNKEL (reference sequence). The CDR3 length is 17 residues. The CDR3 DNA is TGTGCCAGCAGCCTATATCTCGGGGGAAGAGCTAACTATGGCTACACCTTC. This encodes CASSLYLGGRANYGYTF.

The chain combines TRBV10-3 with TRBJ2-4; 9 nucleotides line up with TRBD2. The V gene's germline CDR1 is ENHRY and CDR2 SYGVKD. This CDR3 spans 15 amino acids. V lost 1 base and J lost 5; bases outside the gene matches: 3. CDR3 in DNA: TGTGCCATCAGTGAGTGGGCTAGCGGGGAAAACATTCAGTACTTC. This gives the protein CAISEWASGENIQYF.

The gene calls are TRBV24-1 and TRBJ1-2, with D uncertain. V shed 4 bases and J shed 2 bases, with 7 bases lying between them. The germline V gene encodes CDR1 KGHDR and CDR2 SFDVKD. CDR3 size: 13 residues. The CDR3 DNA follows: TGTGCCACCAGTGACAGTATCAACTATGGCTACACCTTC. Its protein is CATSDSINYGYTF.

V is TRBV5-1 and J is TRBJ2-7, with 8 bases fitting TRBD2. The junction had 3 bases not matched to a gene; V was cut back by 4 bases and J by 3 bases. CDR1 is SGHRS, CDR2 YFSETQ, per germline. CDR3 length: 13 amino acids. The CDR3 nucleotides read TGCGCCAGCAGCGATAGCGGGGTCTACGAGCAGTACTTC. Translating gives CASSDSGVYEQYF.

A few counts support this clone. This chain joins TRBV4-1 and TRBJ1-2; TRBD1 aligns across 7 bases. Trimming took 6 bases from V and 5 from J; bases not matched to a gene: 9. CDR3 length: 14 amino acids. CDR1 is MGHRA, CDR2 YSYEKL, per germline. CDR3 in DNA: TGCGCCAGCAGGGGAGGCGGGACAGAATATGGCTACACCTTC. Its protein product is CASRGGGTEYGYTF.

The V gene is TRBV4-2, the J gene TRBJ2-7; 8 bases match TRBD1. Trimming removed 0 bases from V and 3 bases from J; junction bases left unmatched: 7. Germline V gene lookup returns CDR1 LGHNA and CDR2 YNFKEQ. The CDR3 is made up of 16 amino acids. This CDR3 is CASSQEATGGGYEQYF. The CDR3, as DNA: TGTGCCAGCAGCCAAGAGGCAACAGGGGGAGGCTACGAGCAGTACTTC.

Written as DNA, the CDR3 is TGTGCCAGCAGCTTAGCTGGGGGGGGTGCGACGCAGTATTTT. Amino acids: CASSLAGGGATQYF. This chain joins TRBV7-9 and TRBJ2-3, with 7 bases aligning to TRBD2. V lost 0 bases, J lost 9 bases, and 6 bases stayed unmatched. This CDR3 is built from 14 residues. Germline V CDR1 and CDR2: SEHNR, FQNEAQ (reference sequence).

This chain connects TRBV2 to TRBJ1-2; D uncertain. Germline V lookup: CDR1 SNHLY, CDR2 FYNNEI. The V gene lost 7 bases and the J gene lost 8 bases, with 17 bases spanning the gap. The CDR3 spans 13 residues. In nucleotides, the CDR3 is TGTGCCAGCACTTCTGAATCGGGGTGGGGCTACACCTTC. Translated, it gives CASTSESGWGYTF.

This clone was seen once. The CDR3 sequence is CAIRAGQGRTEAFF. In DNA form, the CDR3 reads TGTGCCATCAGGGCGGGACAGGGGAGGACTGAAGCTTTCTTT. This chain joins TRBV10-3 and TRBJ1-1, with 10 positions matching TRBD1. The CDR3 contains 14 residues. J lost 5 bases, V lost 6 bases, and 6 bases had no gene match. Germline assignment: CDR1 ENHRY and CDR2 SYGVKD.

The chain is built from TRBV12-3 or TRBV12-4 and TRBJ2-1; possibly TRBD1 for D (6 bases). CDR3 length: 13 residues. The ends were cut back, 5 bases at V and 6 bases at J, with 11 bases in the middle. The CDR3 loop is CASSPLGGNEQFF. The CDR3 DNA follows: TGTGCCAGCAGTCCCCTAGGGGGCAATGAGCAGTTCTTC.

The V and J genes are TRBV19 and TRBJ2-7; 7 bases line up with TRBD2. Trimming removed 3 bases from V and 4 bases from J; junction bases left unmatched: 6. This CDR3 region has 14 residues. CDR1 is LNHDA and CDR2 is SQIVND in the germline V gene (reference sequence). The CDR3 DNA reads TGTGCCAGTAGTATTGACGGGACTAATTACGAGCAGTACTTC. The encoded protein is CASSIDGTNYEQYF. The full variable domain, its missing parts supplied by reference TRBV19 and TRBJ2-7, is DGGITQSPKYLFRKEGQNVTLSCEQNLNHDAMYWYRQDPGQGLRLIYYSQIVNDFQKGDIAEGYSVSREKKESFPLTVTSAQKNPTAFYLCASSIDGTNYEQYFGPGTRLTVT.